The 17 T cell receptor beta chains reported below all come from one sample, sequenced in a study of blood T cells in healthy people across ages. The second PCR ran roughly 6 to 11 cycles with a sample-barcoded 5' primer and J-beta primers. From the 5' RACE reads, TCRdb called clonotypes with MiXCR, one entry per CDR3 protein. The table lists more than 1,000,000 distinct CDR3 sequences, less than 25% of them singletons. These data also featured in a second study, about T cells of mothers and their children.

Sequenced material: blood. These receptors came from a girl under 10 years old in good health.

This clonotype was recorded a few times. The chain combines TRBV9 with TRBJ2-3, with TRBD2 as a possible D gene (6 bases). The germline V and J ends were trimmed by 2 bases and 5 bases, with 9 bases remaining between them. The CDR3 is 13 residues long. Germline V gene sequence: CDR1 SGDLS, CDR2 YYNGEE. CDR3 amino acids: CASSVGTQDTQYF. The CDR3 DNA is TGTGCCAGCAGCGTCGGGACTCAAGATACGCAGTATTTT.

This clonotype was found a few times. The V gene is TRBV29-1, the J gene TRBJ2-7; D not resolved. Germline lookup yields CDR1 SQVTM and CDR2 ANQGSEA. Trimming shortened V by 5 bases and J by 4 bases, and 12 bases separated the two germline ends. This CDR3 is 12 amino acids long. The CDR3 protein is CSVTIFQYEQYF. The CDR3, as DNA: TGCAGCGTTACTATATTTCAATACGAGCAGTACTTC.

The chain is built from TRBV29-1 and TRBJ2-3, with 9 bases that match TRBD2. This CDR3 has 18 amino acids. The germline CDR1 and CDR2 sequences are SQVTM and ANQGSEA. J was trimmed by 0 bases and V by 2 bases; bases with no gene match: 12. The CDR3 DNA follows: TGCAGCGTTGAATATCCCGGTTTTACTAGCGGGAGCACAGATACGCAGTATTTT. Its protein is CSVEYPGFTSGSTDTQYF.

V and J are TRBV7-3 and TRBJ2-7, with 8 nucleotides matching TRBD1. V was pared by 2 bases and J by 3 bases, with 6 bases of the junction left unmatched. Per the germline V gene, CDR1 is SGHTA and CDR2 is FQGTGA. The length of the CDR3 is 15 residues. This CDR3 is CASSLESGTGYEQYV. The CDR3 region has the DNA TGTGCCAGCAGCTTAGAGTCGGGGACAGGCTACGAGCAGTACGTC.

A few counts support this clonotype. The J gene is TRBJ2-3, the V gene TRBV7-2; possibly TRBD1 for D (6 bases). The CDR3 runs to 15 residues. Germline values: CDR1 SGHTA, CDR2 FQGNSA. Between the trimmed V and J ends, which lost 5 bases and 2 bases, there was a span of 14 bases. The CDR3 DNA reads TGTGCCAGCAGCCCGACAGGACACTTCACAGATACGCAGTATTTT. Protein: CASSPTGHFTDTQYF.

V usage is TRBV29-1 and J usage is TRBJ2-7; D is perhaps TRBD1 (6 bases). Germline V gives CDR1 SQVTM, CDR2 ANQGSEA. The V and J ends lost 3 bases and 6 bases respectively, with 12 bases between them. The CDR3 has 12 amino acids. The CDR3 nucleotides are TGCAGCGTTGAGTCCCCAGGGGTCGAGCAGTACTTC. Translation gives CSVESPGVEQYF.

This clonotype has only a few counts. This sequence joins TRBV16 and TRBJ2-1; maybe TRBD2 (6 bases). This CDR3 region has 15 residues. V shed 4 bases and J shed 7 bases, with 17 bases lying between them. Germline V CDR1 and CDR2: KGHSY, FQNENV. The CDR3 spells CASSLGTAPLNEQFF. CDR3 DNA sequence: TGTGCCAGCAGCCTCGGGACTGCTCCTCTAAATGAGCAGTTCTTC.

CDR3 residues: CSASDRGWYEQYF. CDR3 bases: TGCAGTGCTTCGGACAGGGGCTGGTACGAGCAGTACTTC. The chain links TRBV20-1 to TRBJ2-7; 9 bases line up with TRBD1. The CDR3 extends over 13 amino acids. Germline V gene lookup returns CDR1 DFQATT and CDR2 SNEGSKA (reference sequence). J was trimmed by 4 bases and V by 5 bases; bases with no gene match: 6.

The genes are TRBV2 and TRBJ1-2; D gene unclear. Trimming removed 6 bases from V and 1 base from J, with 18 bases in between. CDR3 length equals 16 residues. Per the germline V gene, CDR1 is SNHLY and CDR2 is FYNNEI. This chain's CDR3 is CASSPPGGSGNYGYTF. CDR3 DNA: TGTGCCAGCAGCCCGCCGGGCGGCAGTGGTAACTATGGCTACACCTTC.

This clonotype was recorded a few times. The J gene is TRBJ2-5, the V gene TRBV4-3, with D tentatively TRBD1 (6 bases). The V and J ends lost 0 bases and 2 bases respectively, with 13 bases between them. Per the germline V gene, CDR1 is LGHNA and CDR2 is YSLEER. The CDR3 consists of 16 residues. CDR3 amino acids: CASSQDFTGKQETQYF. CDR3 sequence (DNA): TGCGCCAGCAGCCAAGATTTTACAGGGAAACAAGAGACCCAGTACTTC.

The gene calls are TRBV5-6 and TRBJ1-5; D not certain. The germline V gene encodes CDR1 SGHDT and CDR2 YYEEEE. Deletions cut 4 bases from V and 2 bases from J, with 10 bases between. The CDR3 totals 14 residues. The CDR3 DNA sequence: TGTGCCAGCAGCCGGGCCGTAGGCAATCAGCCCCAGCATTTT. This encodes CASSRAVGNQPQHF.

This clonotype appeared a few times. The CDR3 bases are TGTGCCAGCAGCTTGGAGTTGGATGCAGATACGCAGTATTTT. This translates into CASSLELDADTQYF. The V call is TRBV7-3, the J call TRBJ2-3; D gene uncertain. In germline, CDR1 is SGHTA, CDR2 FQGTGA. CDR3 length: 14 amino acids. Trimming shortened V by 3 bases and J by 4 bases, and 11 bases separated the two germline ends.

The V call is TRBV4-3, the J call TRBJ1-1; D is perhaps TRBD1 (5 bases). The CDR3 length is 16 residues. The V end was cut by 0 bases, the J end by 7 bases, with 18 bases between. Germline lookup yields CDR1 LGHNA and CDR2 YSLEER. The DNA of the CDR3 is TGCGCCAGCAGCCAAGATCAGGGTGGCGGTTCTGATGAAGCTTTCTTT. It codes for CASSQDQGGGSDEAFF.

This clonotype was recorded a few times. The rearrangement uses TRBV11-2 and TRBJ2-5, with 10 bases identical to TRBD2. The CDR3 sequence is 13 residues long. The V gene end was trimmed by 7 bases and the J gene end by 7 bases; junction bases not matched to a gene: 6. Per germline, CDR1 SGHAT and CDR2 FQNNGV. The CDR3 DNA sequence: TGTGCCAGCAATAGAGCGGGAGGGGGGACCCAGTACTTC. Protein sequence: CASNRAGGGTQYF.

The chain uses TRBV29-1 and TRBJ1-2; D is ambiguous. In germline, CDR1 is SQVTM, CDR2 ANQGSEA. This CDR3 is 13 amino acids long. Trimming took off 7 bases at V and 0 bases at J, with 12 bases between the two ends. In DNA form, the CDR3 reads TGCAGCGCTCCCCTCCGGTCTAACTATGGCTACACCTTC. Its protein is CSAPLRSNYGYTF.

The V call is TRBV7-9, the J call TRBJ2-5, with TRBD1 as a possible D gene (6 bases). Germline lookup yields CDR1 SEHNR and CDR2 FQNEAQ (reference sequence). The CDR3 length is 16 residues. With 3 bases removed from V and 2 bases from J, the gap between germline ends came to 16 bases. The CDR3 DNA reads as TGTGCCAGCAGCTTTTGGTCCAGGGGTACTCAAGAGACCCAGTACTTC. Amino acid sequence: CASSFWSRGTQETQYF. The full variable domain, its missing parts supplied by reference TRBV7-9 and TRBJ2-5, is DTGVSQNPRHKITKRGQNVTFRCDPISEHNRLYWYRQTLGQGPEFLTYFQNEAQLEKSRLLSDRFSAERPKGSFSTLEIQRTEQGDSAMYLCASSFWSRGTQETQYFGPGTRLLVL.

V is TRBV20-1 and J is TRBJ2-5, with D possibly matching TRBD2 (6 bases). Germline V gene sequence: CDR1 DFQATT, CDR2 SNEGSKA (reference sequence). The CDR3 covers 14 residues. The V gene lost 4 bases and the J gene lost 2 bases, with 14 bases spanning the gap. The CDR3 sequence is CSAMKWEAQETQYF. CDR3 bases: TGCAGTGCTATGAAGTGGGAGGCACAAGAGACCCAGTACTTC.